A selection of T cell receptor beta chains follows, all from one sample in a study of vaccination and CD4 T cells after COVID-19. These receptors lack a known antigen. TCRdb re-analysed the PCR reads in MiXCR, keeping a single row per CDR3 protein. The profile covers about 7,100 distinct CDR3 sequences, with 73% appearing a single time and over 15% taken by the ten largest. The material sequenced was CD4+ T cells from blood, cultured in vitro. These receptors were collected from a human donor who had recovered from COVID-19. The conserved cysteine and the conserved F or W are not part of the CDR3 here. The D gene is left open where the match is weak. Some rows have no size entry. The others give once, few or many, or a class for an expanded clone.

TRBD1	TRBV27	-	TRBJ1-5	ASRRDTGGSQPQH
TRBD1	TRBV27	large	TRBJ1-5	ASSPGDRGSGQPQH
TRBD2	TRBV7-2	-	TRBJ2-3	AGGLQRTDTQY
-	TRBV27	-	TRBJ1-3	ASRAGWGGNTIY
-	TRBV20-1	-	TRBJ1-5	SASGGNSNQPQH
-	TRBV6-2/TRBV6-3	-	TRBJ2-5	ASSYQIQETQY
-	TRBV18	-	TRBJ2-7	ASSPPAAYEQY
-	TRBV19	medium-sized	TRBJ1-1	ASSTKTRTGVGDTEAF
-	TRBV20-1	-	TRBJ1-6	SASPKGQINSPLH
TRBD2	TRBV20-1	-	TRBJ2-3	SAGLAGISATQY
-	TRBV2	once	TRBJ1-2	ASSALNGYT
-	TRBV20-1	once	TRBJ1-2	SGGATRGYT
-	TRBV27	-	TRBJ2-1	ASRYLSGASYNEQF
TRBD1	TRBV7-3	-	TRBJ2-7	ASSLTGVAGGNEQY
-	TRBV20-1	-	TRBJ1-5	SAREGGRSQPQH
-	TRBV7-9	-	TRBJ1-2	ASSRDTNFYGYT
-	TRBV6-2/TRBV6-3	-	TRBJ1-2	ASSLAGVNGYT
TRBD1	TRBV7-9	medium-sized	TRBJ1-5	ASSPTRTGHLVRDQPQH
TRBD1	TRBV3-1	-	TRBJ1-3	ASREDRGKSGNTIY
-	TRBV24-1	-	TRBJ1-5	ATSPSHGSNQPQH
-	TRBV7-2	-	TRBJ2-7	ASSRGISYEQY
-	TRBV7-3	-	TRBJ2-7	ASRPQGGGEQY
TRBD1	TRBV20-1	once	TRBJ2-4	SAITGGAKNIQY
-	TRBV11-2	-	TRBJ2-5	ASSLNWGETQY
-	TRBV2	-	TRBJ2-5	ASSELRGGQETQY
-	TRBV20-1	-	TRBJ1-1	SAREMDGRLNTEAF
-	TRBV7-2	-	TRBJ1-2	ASSSPQGGDGYT
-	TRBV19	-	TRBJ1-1	ASIAGTNTEAF